The 13 T cell receptor beta chains reported below all come from one sample, sequenced in a study of human T cells and chemical hapten exposure. Time point reported: patch test 1, 2 weeks after DPC sensitization. Treatment denoted: therapeutic diphenylcyclopropenone sensitization with weekly scalp DPC. TCRdb re-called the RACE reads through MiXCR, storing one row per CDR3 protein. Of fewer than 500,000 distinct CDR3 sequences listed, roughly 4.8% were seen once; the top ten hold 2% to 2.5%. Material: whole blood, obtained in connection with sensitization to the hapten diphenylcyclopropenone (DPC). These receptors originate from a woman aged 45-65 years with alopecia areata. Some clones in this sample may be carry-over from other donors' samples.

Only a few counts were recorded for this clonotype. The rearrangement joins TRBV6-5 to TRBJ1-5, with 7 bases identical to TRBD1. Germline CDR1 is MNHEY and CDR2 is SVGAGI. The CDR3 is made up of 13 amino acids. Trimming took 4 bases from V and 8 from J; bases not matched to a gene: 5. The CDR3: CASSWDRGEPQHF. For the CDR3, the DNA is TGTGCCAGCAGTTGGGACAGAGGGGAGCCCCAGCATTTT.

The rearrangement uses TRBV11-2 and TRBJ1-4, with D possibly TRBD1 on 6 matching bases. The germline gives CDR1 SGHAT, CDR2 FQNNGV. The CDR3 has 16 residues. V lost 5 bases and J lost 2, with 15 bases in between. The CDR3 DNA follows: TGTGCCAGCAGCAAAACAGGGTTTCTGACTAATGAAAAACTGTTTTTT. As protein: CASSKTGFLTNEKLFF. The full variable domain, its missing parts supplied by reference TRBV11-2 and TRBJ1-4, is EAGVAQSPRYKIIEKRQSVAFWCNPISGHATLYWYQQILGQGPKLLIQFQNNGVVDDSQLPKDRFSAERLKGVDSTLKIQPAKLEDSAVYLCASSKTGFLTNEKLFFGSGTQLSVL.

This clonotype appeared many times. The rearrangement uses TRBV6-2 or TRBV6-3 and TRBJ1-5; D uncertain. The CDR3 covers 15 residues. Germline V gene lookup returns CDR1 MNHEY and CDR2 SVGEGT. The V and J ends lost 2 bases and 2 bases respectively, with 10 bases between them. In nucleotides, the CDR3 is TGTGCCAGCAGTTACCAAGGTGGCGGCAATCAGCCCCAGCATTTT. As protein: CASSYQGGGNQPQHF.

In this sample, this clonotype turned up many times. This chain uses TRBV7-2 with TRBJ2-5, with no clear D. CDR1 and CDR2 (germline): SGHTA, FQGNSA. CDR3 length: 16 residues. Trimming took 5 bases from V and 4 from J, leaving 20 bases between them. CDR3 sequence reads: CASSPGWASGGETQYF. The CDR3 nucleotides are TGTGCCAGCAGCCCGGGCTGGGCCTCAGGCGGAGAGACCCAGTACTTC.

The rearrangement links TRBV20-1 to TRBJ2-7, with 7 bases matching TRBD2. The V segment lost 1 base and the J segment 5 bases; nucleotides outside the gene matches: 11. The CDR3 has 15 residues. Germline V gene sequence: CDR1 DFQATT, CDR2 SNEGSKA (reference sequence). CDR3 nucleotide sequence: TGCAGTGCTAGAGCCAGACTAGCTTCGATCCACGAGCAGTACTTC. This encodes CSARARLASIHEQYF.

This clonotype has at least ten counts. The rearrangement uses TRBV13 and TRBJ2-7; 11 bases align to TRBD2. Losses at the gene ends were 4 bases for V and 3 bases for J; bases not matched to a gene: 5. The CDR3 totals 15 residues. Germline loops: CDR1 PRHDT, CDR2 FYEKMQ (reference sequence). In nucleotides, the CDR3 is TGTGCCAGCAGCTCCACCGGGACTAGCGGCTACGAGCAGTACTTC. This codes for CASSSTGTSGYEQYF.

The J gene is TRBJ1-1, the V gene TRBV4-2, with D uncertain. Trimming took 2 bases from V and 5 from J, leaving 6 bases between them. The V gene's germline CDR1 is LGHNA and CDR2 YNFKEQ. This CDR3 is built from 12 residues. The CDR3 loop is CASSQLGTEAFF. CDR3 sequence (DNA): TGTGCCAGCAGCCAATTAGGTACTGAAGCTTTCTTT.

This clonotype was observed many times. The chain's CDR3 is CASSETAPSTDTQYF. DNA of the CDR3: TGTGCCAGCAGTGAAACAGCTCCTAGCACAGATACGCAGTATTTT. The chain carries TRBV6-1 and TRBJ2-3; D not certain. Germline-derived CDR1 and CDR2 are MNHNS and SASEGT. The CDR3 sequence is 15 residues long. V shed 2 bases and J shed 0 bases, with 9 bases lying between them.

The V call is TRBV7-2, the J call TRBJ1-5, with 9 bases aligning to TRBD1. This CDR3 is built from 15 residues. The V gene end was trimmed by 5 bases and the J gene end by 2 bases; junction bases not matched to a gene: 4. The germline V gene has CDR1 SGHTA and CDR2 FQGNSA. The CDR3 is CASSQQGAGNQPQHF. CDR3 coding DNA: TGTGCCAGCAGCCAACAGGGGGCCGGCAATCAGCCCCAGCATTTT.

This clonotype was found a few times. This chain connects TRBV27 to TRBJ2-2, with 9 bases fitting TRBD1. The CDR3 totals 14 residues. Germline assignment: CDR1 MNHEY and CDR2 SMNVEV (reference sequence). J lost 8 bases, V lost 3 bases, and 4 bases had no gene match. This CDR3 is CASSLGQGSGELFF. For the CDR3, the DNA is TGTGCCAGCAGTTTGGGACAGGGCTCAGGGGAGCTGTTTTTT.

This clonotype was seen repeatedly, ten times or more. The V and J genes are TRBV7-9 and TRBJ2-1; 7 bases fit TRBD2. The CDR3 consists of 15 residues. Trimming removed 6 bases from V and 10 bases from J; junction bases left unmatched: 15. Germline lookup yields CDR1 SEHNR and CDR2 FQNEAQ (reference sequence). The CDR3 loop is CASRPQVGGPGEQFF. The CDR3, as DNA: TGTGCCAGCAGACCACAGGTGGGAGGGCCAGGAGAGCAGTTCTTC.

This clonotype was seen repeatedly, ten times or more. The chain joins TRBV6-1 to TRBJ1-5, with a tentative D call TRBD1 (6 bases). Germline V gene lookup returns CDR1 MNHNS and CDR2 SASEGT. Trimming pared 6 bases from V and 1 base from J, leaving 13 bases between. This CDR3 contains 15 residues. The CDR3 reads CASRGGGGSNQPQHF. CDR3 nucleotides: TGTGCCAGCAGAGGAGGAGGGGGGAGCAATCAGCCCCAGCATTTT.

This chain links TRBV27 with TRBJ2-7; a possible D gene is TRBD2 (7 bases). Germline CDR1 reads MNHEY; CDR2 reads SMNVEV (reference sequence). V was clipped by 3 bases and J by 0 bases, with 9 bases between them. The CDR3 has 14 amino acids. Here the CDR3 DNA reads TGTGCCAGCAGTTTCGGGGGGCACTCCTACGAGCAGTACTTC. This gives the protein CASSFGGHSYEQYF.